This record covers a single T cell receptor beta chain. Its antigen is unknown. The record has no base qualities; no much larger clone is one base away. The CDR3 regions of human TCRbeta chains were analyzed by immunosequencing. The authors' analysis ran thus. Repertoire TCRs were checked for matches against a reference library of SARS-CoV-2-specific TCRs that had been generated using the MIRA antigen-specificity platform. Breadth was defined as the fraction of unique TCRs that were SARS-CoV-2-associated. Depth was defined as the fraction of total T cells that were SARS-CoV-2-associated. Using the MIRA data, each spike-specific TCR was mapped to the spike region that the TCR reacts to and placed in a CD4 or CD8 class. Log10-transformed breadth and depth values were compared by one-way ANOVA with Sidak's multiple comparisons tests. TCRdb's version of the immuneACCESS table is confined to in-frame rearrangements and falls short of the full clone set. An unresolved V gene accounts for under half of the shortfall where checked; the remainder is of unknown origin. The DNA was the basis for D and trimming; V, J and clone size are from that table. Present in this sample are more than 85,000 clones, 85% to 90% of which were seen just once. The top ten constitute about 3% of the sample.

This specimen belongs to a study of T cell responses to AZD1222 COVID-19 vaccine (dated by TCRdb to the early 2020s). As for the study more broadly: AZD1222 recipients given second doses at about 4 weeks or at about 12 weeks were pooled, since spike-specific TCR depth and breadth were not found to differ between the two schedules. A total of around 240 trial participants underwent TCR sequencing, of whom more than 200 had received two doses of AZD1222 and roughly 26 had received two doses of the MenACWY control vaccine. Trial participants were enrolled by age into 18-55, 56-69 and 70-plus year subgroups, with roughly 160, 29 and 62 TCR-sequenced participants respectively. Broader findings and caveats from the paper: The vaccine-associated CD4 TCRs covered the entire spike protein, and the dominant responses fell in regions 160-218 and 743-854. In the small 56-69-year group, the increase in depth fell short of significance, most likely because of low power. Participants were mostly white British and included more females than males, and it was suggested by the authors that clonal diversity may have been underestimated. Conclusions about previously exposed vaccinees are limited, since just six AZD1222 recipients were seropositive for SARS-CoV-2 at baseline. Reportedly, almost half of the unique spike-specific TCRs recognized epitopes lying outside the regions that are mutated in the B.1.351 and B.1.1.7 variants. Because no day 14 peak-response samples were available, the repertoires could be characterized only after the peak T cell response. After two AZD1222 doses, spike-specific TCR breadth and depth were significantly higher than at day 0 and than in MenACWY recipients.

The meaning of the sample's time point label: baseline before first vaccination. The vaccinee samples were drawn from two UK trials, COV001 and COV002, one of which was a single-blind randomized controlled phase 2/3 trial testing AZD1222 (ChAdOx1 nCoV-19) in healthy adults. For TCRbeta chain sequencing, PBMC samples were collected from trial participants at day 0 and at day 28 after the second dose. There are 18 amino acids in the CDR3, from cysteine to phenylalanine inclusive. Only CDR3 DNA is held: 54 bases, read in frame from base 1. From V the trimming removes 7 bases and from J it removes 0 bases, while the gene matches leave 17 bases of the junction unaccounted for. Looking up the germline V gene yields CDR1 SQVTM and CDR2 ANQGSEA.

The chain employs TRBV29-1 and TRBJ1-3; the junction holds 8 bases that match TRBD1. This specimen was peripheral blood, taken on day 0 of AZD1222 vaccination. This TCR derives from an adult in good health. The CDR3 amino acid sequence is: CSATFGQGPSSSGNTIYF. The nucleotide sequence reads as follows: TGCAGCGCCACCTTCGGACAGGGACCTTCCAGCTCTGGAAACACCATATATTTT.